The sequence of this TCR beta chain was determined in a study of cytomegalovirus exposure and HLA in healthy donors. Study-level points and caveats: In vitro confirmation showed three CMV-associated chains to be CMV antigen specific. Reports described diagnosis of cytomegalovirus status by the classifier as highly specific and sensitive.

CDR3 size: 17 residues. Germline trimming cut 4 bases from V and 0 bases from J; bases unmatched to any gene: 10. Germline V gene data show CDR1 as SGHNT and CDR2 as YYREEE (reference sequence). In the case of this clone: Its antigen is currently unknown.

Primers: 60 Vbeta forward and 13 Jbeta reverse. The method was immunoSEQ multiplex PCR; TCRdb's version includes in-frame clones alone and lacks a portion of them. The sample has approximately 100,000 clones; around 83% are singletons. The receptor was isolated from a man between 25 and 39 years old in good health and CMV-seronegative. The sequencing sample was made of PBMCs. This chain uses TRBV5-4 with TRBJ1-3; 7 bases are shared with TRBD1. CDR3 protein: CASSPGTAPSSGNTIYF. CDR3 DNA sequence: TGTGCCAGCAGCCCCGGGACAGCGCCGAGCTCTGGAAACACCATATATTTT.